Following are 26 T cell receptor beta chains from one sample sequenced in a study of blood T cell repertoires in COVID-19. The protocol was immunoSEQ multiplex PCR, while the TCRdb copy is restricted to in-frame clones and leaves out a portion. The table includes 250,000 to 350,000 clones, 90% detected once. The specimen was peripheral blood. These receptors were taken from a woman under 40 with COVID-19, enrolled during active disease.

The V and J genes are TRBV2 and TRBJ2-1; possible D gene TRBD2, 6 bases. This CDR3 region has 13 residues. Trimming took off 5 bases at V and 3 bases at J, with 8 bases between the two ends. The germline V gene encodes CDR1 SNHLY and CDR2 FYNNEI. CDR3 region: CASSRENYNEQFF. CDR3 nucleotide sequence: TGTGCCAGCAGTCGGGAGAACTACAATGAGCAGTTCTTC.

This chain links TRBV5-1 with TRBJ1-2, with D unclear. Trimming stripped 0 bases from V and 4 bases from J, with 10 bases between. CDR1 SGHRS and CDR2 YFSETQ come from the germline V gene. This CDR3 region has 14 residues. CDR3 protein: CASSLEAGSYGYTF. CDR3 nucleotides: TGCGCCAGCAGCTTGGAGGCAGGATCCTATGGCTACACCTTC. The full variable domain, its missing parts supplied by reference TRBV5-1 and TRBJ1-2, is KAGVTQTPRYLIKTRGQQVTLSCSPISGHRSVSWYQQTPGQGLQFLFEYFSETQRNKGNFPGRFSGRQFSNSRSEMNVSTLELGDSALYLCASSLEAGSYGYTFGSGTRLTVV.

The CDR3 DNA sequence: TGTGCCAGCAGCCAACCGACAGCCACTAACTATGGCTACACCTTC. As protein: CASSQPTATNYGYTF. The genes are TRBV5-4 and TRBJ1-2; D possibly corresponds to TRBD1 (5 bases). V shed 4 bases and J shed 0 bases, with 13 bases lying between them. This CDR3 is built from 15 residues. Looked up from germline, CDR1 is SGHNT and CDR2 is YYREEE (reference sequence).

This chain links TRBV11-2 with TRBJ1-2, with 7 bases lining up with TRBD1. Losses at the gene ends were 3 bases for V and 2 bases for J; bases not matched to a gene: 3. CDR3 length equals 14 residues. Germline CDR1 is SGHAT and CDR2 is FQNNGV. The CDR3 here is CASSLGRGNYGYTF. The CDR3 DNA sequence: TGTGCCAGCAGCTTGGGCAGGGGGAACTATGGCTACACCTTC.

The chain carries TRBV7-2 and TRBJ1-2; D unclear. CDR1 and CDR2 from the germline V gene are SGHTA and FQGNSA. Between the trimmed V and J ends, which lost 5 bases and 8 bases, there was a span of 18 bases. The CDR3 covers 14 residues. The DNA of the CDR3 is TGTGCCAGCAGCCCCTCCCAGACACGTTGGGGCTACACCTTC. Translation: CASSPSQTRWGYTF.

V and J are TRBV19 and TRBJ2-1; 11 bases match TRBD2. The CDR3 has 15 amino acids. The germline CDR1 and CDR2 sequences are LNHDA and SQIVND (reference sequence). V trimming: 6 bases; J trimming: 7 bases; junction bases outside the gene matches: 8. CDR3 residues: CASRTSTSGNNEQFF. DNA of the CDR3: TGTGCCAGTAGAACCTCGACTAGCGGGAATAATGAGCAGTTCTTC.

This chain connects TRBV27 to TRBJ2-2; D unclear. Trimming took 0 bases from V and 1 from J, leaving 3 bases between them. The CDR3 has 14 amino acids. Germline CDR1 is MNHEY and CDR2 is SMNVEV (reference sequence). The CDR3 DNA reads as TGTGCCAGCAGTTTATCGAGGAACACCGGGGAGCTGTTTTTT. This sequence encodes CASSLSRNTGELFF.

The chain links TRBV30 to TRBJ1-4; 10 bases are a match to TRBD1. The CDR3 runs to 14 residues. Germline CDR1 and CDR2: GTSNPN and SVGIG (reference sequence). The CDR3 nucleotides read TGTGGGGTGGGGACAGGGGCGTATAATGAAAAACTGTTTTTT. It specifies CGVGTGAYNEKLFF.

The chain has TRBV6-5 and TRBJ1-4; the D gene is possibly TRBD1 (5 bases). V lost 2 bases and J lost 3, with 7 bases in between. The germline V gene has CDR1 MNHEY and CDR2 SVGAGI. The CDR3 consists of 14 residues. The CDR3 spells CASSYRGSNEKLFF. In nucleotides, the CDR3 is TGTGCCAGCAGTTACAGGGGATCTAATGAAAAACTGTTTTTT.

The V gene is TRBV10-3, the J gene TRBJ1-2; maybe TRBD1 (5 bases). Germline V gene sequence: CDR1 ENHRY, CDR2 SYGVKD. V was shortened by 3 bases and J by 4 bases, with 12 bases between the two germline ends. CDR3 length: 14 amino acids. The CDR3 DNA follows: TGTGCCATCAGTGACTCGGGGGACGTCTATGGCTACACCTTC. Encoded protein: CAISDSGDVYGYTF.

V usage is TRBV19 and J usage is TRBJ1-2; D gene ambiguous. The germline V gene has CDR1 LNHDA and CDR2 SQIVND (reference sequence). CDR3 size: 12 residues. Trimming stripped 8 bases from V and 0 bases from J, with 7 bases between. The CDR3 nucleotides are TGTGCCAGTCTTCGAGCTAACTATGGCTACACCTTC. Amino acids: CASLRANYGYTF.

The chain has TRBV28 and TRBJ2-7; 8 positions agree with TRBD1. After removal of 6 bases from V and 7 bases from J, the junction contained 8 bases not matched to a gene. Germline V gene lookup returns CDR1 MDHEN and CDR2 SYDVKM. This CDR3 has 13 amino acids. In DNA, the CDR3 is TGTGCCAGCAGCCTCAGGGGGCCGGGAGAGCAGTACTTC. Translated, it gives CASSLRGPGEQYF.

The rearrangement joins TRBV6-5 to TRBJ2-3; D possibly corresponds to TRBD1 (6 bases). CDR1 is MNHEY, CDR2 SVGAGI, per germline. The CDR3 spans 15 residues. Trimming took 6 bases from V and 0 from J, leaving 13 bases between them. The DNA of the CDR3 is TGTGCCAGCAGCGCGAGGACAGCTAGCACAGATACGCAGTATTTT. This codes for CASSARTASTDTQYF.

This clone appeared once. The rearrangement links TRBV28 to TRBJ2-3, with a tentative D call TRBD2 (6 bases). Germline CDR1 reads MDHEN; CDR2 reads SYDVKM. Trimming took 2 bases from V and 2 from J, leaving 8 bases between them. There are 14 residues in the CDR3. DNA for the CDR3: TGTGCCAGCAGTTTAGGAGGGGCCACAGATACGCAGTATTTT. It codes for CASSLGGATDTQYF.

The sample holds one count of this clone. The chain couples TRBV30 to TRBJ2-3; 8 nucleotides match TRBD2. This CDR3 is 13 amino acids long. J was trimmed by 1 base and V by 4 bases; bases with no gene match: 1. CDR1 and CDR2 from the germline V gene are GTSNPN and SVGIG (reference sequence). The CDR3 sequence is CAWKTSGTDTQYF. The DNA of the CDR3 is TGTGCCTGGAAGACTAGCGGCACAGATACGCAGTATTTT. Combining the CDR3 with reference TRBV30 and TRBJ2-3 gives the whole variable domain SQTIHQWPATLVQPVGSPLSLECTVEGTSNPNLYWYRQAAGRGLQLLFYSVGIGQISSEVPQNLSASRPQDRQFILSSKKLLLSDSGFYLCAWKTSGTDTQYFGPGTRLTVL.

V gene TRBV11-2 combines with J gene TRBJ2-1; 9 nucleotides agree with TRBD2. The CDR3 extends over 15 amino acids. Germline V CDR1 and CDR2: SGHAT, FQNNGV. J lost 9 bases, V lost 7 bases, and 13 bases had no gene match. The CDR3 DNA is TGTGCCAGCAAGCCCTGGGGCGGGAGGGCCCGTGAGCAGTTCTTC. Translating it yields CASKPWGGRAREQFF.

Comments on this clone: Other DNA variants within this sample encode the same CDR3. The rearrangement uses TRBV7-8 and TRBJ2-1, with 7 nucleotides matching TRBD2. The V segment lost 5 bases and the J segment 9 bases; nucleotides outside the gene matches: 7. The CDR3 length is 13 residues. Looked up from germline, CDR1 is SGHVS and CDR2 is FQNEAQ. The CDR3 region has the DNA TGTGCCAGCAGCCCAGGACCGGGAGGTGAGCAGTTCTTC. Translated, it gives CASSPGPGGEQFF.

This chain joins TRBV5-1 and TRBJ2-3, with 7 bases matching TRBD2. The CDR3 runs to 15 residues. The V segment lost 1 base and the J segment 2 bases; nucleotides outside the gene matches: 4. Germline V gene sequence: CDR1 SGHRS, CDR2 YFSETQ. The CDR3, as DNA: TGCGCCAGCAGCTTGTGGCTAGCGGACACAGATACGCAGTATTTT. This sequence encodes CASSLWLADTDTQYF.

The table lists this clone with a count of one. The CDR3 bases are TGTGCCAGCAGTTATGGGGAGAATAACTATGGCTACACCTTC. This codes for CASSYGENNYGYTF. This sequence joins TRBV6-5 and TRBJ1-2; the D is unclear. The CDR3 totals 14 residues. Germline V lookup: CDR1 MNHEY, CDR2 SVGAGI. V was cut by 3 bases and J by 1 base, with 9 bases left in between.

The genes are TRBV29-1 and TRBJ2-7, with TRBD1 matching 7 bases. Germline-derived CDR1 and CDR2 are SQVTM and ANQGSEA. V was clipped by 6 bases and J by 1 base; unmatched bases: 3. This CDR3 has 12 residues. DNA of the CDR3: TGCAGCGTCACGGGACAGTCCTACGAGCAGTACTTC. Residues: CSVTGQSYEQYF.

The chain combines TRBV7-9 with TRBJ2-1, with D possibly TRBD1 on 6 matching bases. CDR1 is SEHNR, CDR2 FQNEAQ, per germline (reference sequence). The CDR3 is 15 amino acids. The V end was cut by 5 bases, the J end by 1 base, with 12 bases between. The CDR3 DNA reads TGTGCCAGCAGCCTCAACAGGGTTTCCTACAATGAGCAGTTCTTC. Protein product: CASSLNRVSYNEQFF.

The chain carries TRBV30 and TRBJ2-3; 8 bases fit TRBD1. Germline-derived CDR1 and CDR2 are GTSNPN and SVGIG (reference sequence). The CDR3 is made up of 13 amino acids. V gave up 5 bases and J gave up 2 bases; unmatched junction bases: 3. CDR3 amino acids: CAWGTGTTDTQYF. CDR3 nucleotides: TGTGCCTGGGGGACAGGAACCACAGATACGCAGTATTTT. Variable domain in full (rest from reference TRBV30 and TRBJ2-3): SQTIHQWPATLVQPVGSPLSLECTVEGTSNPNLYWYRQAAGRGLQLLFYSVGIGQISSEVPQNLSASRPQDRQFILSSKKLLLSDSGFYLCAWGTGTTDTQYFGPGTRLTVL.

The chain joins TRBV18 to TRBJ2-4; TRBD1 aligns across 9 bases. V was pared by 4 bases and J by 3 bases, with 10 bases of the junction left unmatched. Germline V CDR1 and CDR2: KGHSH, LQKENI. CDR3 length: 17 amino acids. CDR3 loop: CASSLRTGDRGKNIQYF. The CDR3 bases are TGTGCCAGCTCACTTCGGACAGGGGATAGGGGCAAAAACATTCAGTACTTC.

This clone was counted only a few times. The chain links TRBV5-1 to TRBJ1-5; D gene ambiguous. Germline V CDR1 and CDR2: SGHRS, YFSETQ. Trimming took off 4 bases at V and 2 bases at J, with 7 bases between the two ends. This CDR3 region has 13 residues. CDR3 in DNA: TGCGCCAGCAGCCCAACGGGCAATCAGCCCCAGCATTTT. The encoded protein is CASSPTGNQPQHF.

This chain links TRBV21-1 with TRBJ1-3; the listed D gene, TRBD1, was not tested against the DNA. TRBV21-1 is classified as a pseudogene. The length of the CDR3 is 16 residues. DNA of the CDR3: TGTGCCAGCAAAATTTTCACTGGGCAGGGGGTATACACCATATATTTT. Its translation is CASKIFTGQGVYTIYF.

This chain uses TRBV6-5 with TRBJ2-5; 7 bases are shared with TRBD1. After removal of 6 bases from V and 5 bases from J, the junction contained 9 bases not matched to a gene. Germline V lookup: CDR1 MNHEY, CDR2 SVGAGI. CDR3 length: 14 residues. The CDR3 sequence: CASRTDRDDETQYF. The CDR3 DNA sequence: TGTGCCAGCAGGACCGACAGGGATGATGAGACCCAGTACTTC.